This passage covers 29 T cell receptor beta chains from one sample sequenced in a study of identical twins. MiXCR, applied by TCRdb to the 5' RACE reads, yields one record per CDR3 protein. This sample has roughly 770,000 distinct CDR3 sequences, with about 18% found just once. This same sample was also part of a study on T cells expressing NK-cell markers.

Material: PBMCs. Receptors were obtained from a woman younger than 30 in good health.

This clonotype was observed a handful of times. The chain couples TRBV15 to TRBJ2-1, with 8 bases that match TRBD2. This CDR3 region has 17 residues. J lost 7 bases, V lost 4 bases, and 15 bases had no gene match. Germline loops: CDR1 LNHNV, CDR2 YYDKDF (reference sequence). This CDR3 reads CATSTPSGSNRRNEQFF. For the CDR3, the DNA is TGTGCCACCAGCACGCCCAGCGGGAGTAATCGGCGGAATGAGCAGTTCTTC.

The J gene is TRBJ2-3, the V gene TRBV5-1; a weak D match, TRBD2 (7 bases). CDR1 SGHRS and CDR2 YFSETQ come from the germline V gene. Trimming stripped 2 bases from V and 3 bases from J, with 13 bases between. The CDR3 sequence is 15 residues long. Here the CDR3 DNA reads TGCGCCAGCAGCTTTCCCGGGGGGCATACAGATACGCAGTATTTT. This codes for CASSFPGGHTDTQYF.

This clonotype was detected many times. The chain recombines TRBV6-2 or TRBV6-3 with TRBJ1-1; unclear D gene. Per germline, CDR1 MNHEY and CDR2 SVGEGT. The CDR3 is made up of 13 amino acids. The V gene lost 3 bases and the J gene lost 1 base, with 6 bases spanning the gap. CDR3 bases: TGTGCCAGCAGTTATACCAGGAACACTGAAGCTTTCTTT. Translation: CASSYTRNTEAFF.

The genes are TRBV11-2 and TRBJ2-1; TRBD1 agrees at 7 bases. The CDR3 is made up of 13 amino acids. V lost 6 bases and J lost 8; bases outside the gene matches: 7. CDR1 is SGHAT and CDR2 is FQNNGV in the germline V gene. Written as DNA, the CDR3 is TGTGCCAGCAGTTTTACAGGGGCGGATGAGCAGTTCTTC. It encodes CASSFTGADEQFF.

This clonotype was found a few times. This sequence joins TRBV12-3 or TRBV12-4 and TRBJ2-1; 10 positions match TRBD2. After removal of 10 bases from V and 8 bases from J, the junction contained 8 bases not matched to a gene. The CDR3 is made up of 13 amino acids. This CDR3 reads CATQSSGSDEQFF. The CDR3 DNA sequence: TGTGCCACCCAGTCTAGCGGGAGCGATGAGCAGTTCTTC.

This clonotype was counted a few times. J is TRBJ2-3 and V is TRBV10-3; D possibly corresponds to TRBD1 (6 bases). Trimming stripped 4 bases from V and 3 bases from J, with 8 bases between. CDR1 and CDR2 (germline): ENHRY, SYGVKD. The CDR3 contains 13 residues. CDR3 bases: TGTGCCATCAGTGCAGACAGGACAGATACGCAGTATTTT. Translation gives CAISADRTDTQYF.

This clonotype was found a few times. The chain links TRBV10-3 to TRBJ2-1, with 14 bases fitting TRBD2. J was trimmed by 8 bases and V by 4 bases; bases with no gene match: 7. From germline, CDR1 is ENHRY and CDR2 SYGVKD. CDR3 length: 16 amino acids. The chain's CDR3 is CAISVGLAGAGDEQFF. Here the CDR3 DNA reads TGTGCCATCAGTGTGGGACTAGCGGGAGCGGGCGATGAGCAGTTCTTC.

V usage is TRBV6-2 or TRBV6-3 and J usage is TRBJ2-7, with no clear D. Germline values: CDR1 MNHEY, CDR2 SVGEGT. Trimming shortened V by 2 bases and J by 8 bases, and 16 bases separated the two germline ends. This CDR3 region has 14 residues. The CDR3 loop is CASSYRRTSPQQYF. The DNA of the CDR3 is TGTGCCAGCAGTTACCGAAGGACCTCCCCGCAGCAGTACTTC.

This chain uses TRBV12-3 or TRBV12-4 with TRBJ1-2; D perhaps matches TRBD1 (5 bases). The length of the CDR3 is 16 residues. Trimming took 5 bases from V and 4 from J, leaving 20 bases between them. In DNA form, the CDR3 reads TGTGCCAGCAGTACCGGGACTACGTATGTCCCCTATGGCTACACCTTC. Amino acid sequence: CASSTGTTYVPYGYTF.

This clonotype was seen a few times. This sequence joins TRBV10-3 and TRBJ1-1; D not certain. CDR1 ENHRY and CDR2 SYGVKD come from the germline V gene. Trimming removed 4 bases from V and 4 bases from J, with 16 bases in between. This CDR3 region has 15 residues. CDR3 amino acids: CAISARRESSTEAFF. The CDR3 DNA sequence: TGTGCCATCAGTGCCCGACGTGAATCCAGCACTGAAGCTTTCTTT.

The chain uses TRBV19 and TRBJ2-7; no firm D call. Trimming removed 5 bases at V and 6 bases at J, with 14 bases between. The CDR3 is made up of 13 amino acids. CDR1 LNHDA and CDR2 SQIVND come from the germline V gene (reference sequence). CDR3 coding DNA: TGTGCCAGTAGTCCGGCCCCCTCCGGCGAGCAGTACTTC. This sequence encodes CASSPAPSGEQYF.

J is TRBJ2-1 and V is TRBV27, with 7 bases fitting TRBD2. V shed 5 bases, J shed 1 base, and the junction held 8 bases outside the gene matches. The CDR3 sequence is 16 residues long. Germline V CDR1 and CDR2: MNHEY, SMNVEV (reference sequence). In DNA form, the CDR3 reads TGTGCCAGCAGTATTACGCTAGCGGTATCCTACAATGAGCAGTTCTTC. Translating gives CASSITLAVSYNEQFF.

This clonotype has ten or more counts. The chain couples TRBV5-1 to TRBJ1-2; D not certain. Between the trimmed V and J ends, which lost 4 bases and 8 bases, there was a span of 18 bases. This CDR3 has 14 residues. The germline V gene encodes CDR1 SGHRS and CDR2 YFSETQ. In DNA form, the CDR3 reads TGCGCCAGCAGCGAACCGTCGGGCGGAGGGGGCTACACCTTC. It codes for CASSEPSGGGGYTF.

This clonotype was seen only once. The V call is TRBV3-1, the J call TRBJ2-5; 13 bases are a match to TRBD2. Trimming removed 6 bases from V and 5 bases from J; junction bases left unmatched: 6. The V gene's germline CDR1 is LGHDT and CDR2 YNNKEL (reference sequence). This CDR3 is built from 15 residues. In nucleotides, the CDR3 is TGTGCCAGCAGACCGGGACTAGCGGGAACGGAGACCCAGTACTTC. Its protein is CASRPGLAGTETQYF.

The rearrangement links TRBV10-3 to TRBJ2-1, with 7 bases matching TRBD2. V lost 3 bases to trimming and J lost 7 bases; unmatched junction nucleotides: 9. The CDR3 has 15 amino acids. Germline CDR1 is ENHRY and CDR2 is SYGVKD. CDR3 sequence: CAISDSGRLGNEQFF. The DNA for the CDR3 is TGTGCCATCAGTGATAGCGGGCGGCTGGGGAATGAGCAGTTCTTC.

This clonotype occurred a few times. J is TRBJ2-2 and V is TRBV7-8, with 7 nucleotides matching TRBD1. The CDR3 spans 15 residues. The V and J ends lost 5 bases and 4 bases, in that order; junction bases with no gene match: 7. Germline CDR1 and CDR2: SGHVS and FQNEAQ. CDR3 sequence reads: CASSHRQGATGELFF. The CDR3, as DNA: TGTGCCAGCAGCCACCGACAGGGTGCCACCGGGGAGCTGTTTTTT.

The chain employs TRBV6-2 or TRBV6-3 and TRBJ2-2; no reliable D call. Per germline, CDR1 MNHEY and CDR2 SVGEGT. This CDR3 is built from 16 residues. The V end was cut by 7 bases, the J end by 7 bases, with 22 bases between. Here the CDR3 DNA reads TGTGCCAGCACCGTAATGAAGTTACGGTCTCGCGGGGAGCTGTTTTTT. It encodes CASTVMKLRSRGELFF.

CDR3 DNA: TGCGCCAGCAGCTTGCCACAAGTCGGCTCCTACGAGCAGTACTTC. Its protein product is CASSLPQVGSYEQYF. The genes are TRBV5-1 and TRBJ2-7; D gene ambiguous. From germline, CDR1 is SGHRS and CDR2 YFSETQ. This CDR3 contains 15 residues. Between the trimmed V and J ends, which lost 1 base and 0 bases, there was a span of 11 bases.

The rearrangement uses TRBV20-1 and TRBJ2-1; D ambiguous. This CDR3 spans 12 amino acids. Per the germline V gene, CDR1 is DFQATT and CDR2 is SNEGSKA (reference sequence). V lost 5 bases, J lost 8 bases, and 13 bases lay in between. The CDR3 loop is CSAEDQSHEQFF. The CDR3 DNA follows: TGCAGTGCTGAGGACCAAAGTCATGAGCAGTTCTTC.

This clonotype turned up a few times. The V gene is TRBV10-3, the J gene TRBJ2-7; D ambiguous. Germline CDR1 ENHRY, CDR2 SYGVKD. CDR3 length: 12 residues. V was pared by 9 bases and J by 3 bases, with 12 bases between. CDR3 in amino acids: CAIRTPDYEQYF. The CDR3 nucleotides are TGTGCCATACGGACCCCCGACTACGAGCAGTACTTC.

The chain has TRBV7-2 and TRBJ1-5, with TRBD1 identical over 10 bases. J gave up 7 bases and V 4 bases, and 10 bases lay outside the gene matches. Germline V gives CDR1 SGHTA, CDR2 FQGNSA. The CDR3 contains 16 residues. CDR3 residues: CASSSALGQGRQPQHF. The CDR3 DNA is TGTGCCAGCAGCTCGGCTTTGGGACAGGGGCGACAGCCCCAGCATTTT.

This clonotype has only a few counts. The chain carries TRBV20-1 and TRBJ2-4; 8 nucleotides line up with TRBD1. This CDR3 spans 14 amino acids. Trimming cost V 2 bases and J 7 bases; bases outside gene matches: 7. Germline V gives CDR1 DFQATT, CDR2 SNEGSKA (reference sequence). The CDR3 loop reads CSARPWTGRNIQYF. In nucleotides, the CDR3 is TGCAGTGCTAGACCCTGGACAGGGCGGAACATTCAGTACTTC.

V and J are TRBV27 and TRBJ2-2, with a tentative D call TRBD2 (6 bases). CDR1 and CDR2 (germline): MNHEY, SMNVEV (reference sequence). The germline V and J ends were trimmed by 4 bases and 9 bases, with 15 bases remaining between them. This CDR3 is 14 amino acids long. CDR3 sequence: CASSWGDQNRELFF. For the CDR3, the DNA is TGTGCCAGCAGTTGGGGGGATCAGAACCGGGAGCTGTTTTTT.

The chain recombines TRBV5-4 with TRBJ2-3; 10 positions match TRBD2. J was trimmed by 5 bases and V by 5 bases; bases with no gene match: 5. The CDR3 consists of 14 residues. Germline V lookup: CDR1 SGHNT, CDR2 YYREEE (reference sequence). CDR3: CASRPAGGRDTQYF. The CDR3, as DNA: TGTGCCAGCAGGCCAGCGGGAGGGAGAGATACGCAGTATTTT.

This clonotype showed up many times. The chain joins TRBV10-1 to TRBJ1-1; possibly TRBD1 for D (5 bases). V was clipped by 5 bases and J by 0 bases, with 10 bases between them. This CDR3 is 14 amino acids long. The germline V gene has CDR1 WNHNN and CDR2 SYGVQD (reference sequence). The CDR3 reads CASSNWGVNTEAFF. The CDR3 DNA is TGCGCCAGCAGTAATTGGGGGGTGAACACTGAAGCTTTCTTT.

This clonotype was recorded a few times. V usage is TRBV20-1 and J usage is TRBJ2-7; 8 bases are a match to TRBD1. V shed 2 bases, J shed 7 bases, and the junction held 16 bases outside the gene matches. This CDR3 is 16 amino acids long. The germline CDR1 and CDR2 sequences are DFQATT and SNEGSKA (reference sequence). CDR3 amino acids: CSARPTGQGFVWEQYF. The CDR3 DNA follows: TGCAGTGCTAGACCGACAGGACAGGGATTTGTTTGGGAGCAGTACTTC.

This clonotype was counted a few times. This rearrangement joins TRBV7-9 to TRBJ2-7; weak D call: TRBD1 (6 bases). V was pared by 2 bases and J by 3 bases, with 11 bases between. CDR3 length: 14 amino acids. Looked up from germline, CDR1 is SEHNR and CDR2 is FQNEAQ (reference sequence). The chain's CDR3 is CASSLTGTNYEQYF. In nucleotides, the CDR3 is TGTGCCAGCAGCTTAACCGGGACAAACTACGAGCAGTACTTC.

This chain links TRBV14 with TRBJ2-1; D is perhaps TRBD2 (7 bases). Trimming shortened V by 4 bases and J by 7 bases, and 17 bases separated the two germline ends. This CDR3 comprises 15 residues. Germline V lookup: CDR1 SGHDN, CDR2 FVKESK. Here the CDR3 reads CASSRERGARNEQFF. CDR3 coding DNA: TGTGCCAGCAGCCGCGAACGGGGGGCTCGAAATGAGCAGTTCTTC.

V usage is TRBV10-3 and J usage is TRBJ1-1, with a weak D call TRBD1 (5 bases). This CDR3 has 11 amino acids. Germline CDR1 and CDR2: ENHRY and SYGVKD. Trimming took 9 bases from V and 2 from J, leaving 7 bases between them. The DNA of the CDR3 is TGTGCCATTCAGGGAAACACTGAAGCTTTCTTT. Protein sequence: CAIQGNTEAFF.